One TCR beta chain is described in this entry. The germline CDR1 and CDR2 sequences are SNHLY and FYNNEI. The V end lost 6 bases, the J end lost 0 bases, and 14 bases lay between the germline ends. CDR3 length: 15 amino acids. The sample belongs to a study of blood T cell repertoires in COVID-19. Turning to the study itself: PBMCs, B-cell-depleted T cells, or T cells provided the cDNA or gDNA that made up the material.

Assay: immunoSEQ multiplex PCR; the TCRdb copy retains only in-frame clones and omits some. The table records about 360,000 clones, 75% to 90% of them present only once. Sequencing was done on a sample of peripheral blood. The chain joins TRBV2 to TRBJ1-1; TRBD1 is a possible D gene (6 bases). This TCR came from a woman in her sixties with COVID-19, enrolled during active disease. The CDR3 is CASRYRAALNTEAFF. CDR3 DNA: TGTGCCAGCAGGTACAGGGCCGCGCTGAACACTGAAGCTTTCTTT.